Below, one T cell receptor beta chain is given with its context. Its antigen remains unidentified. This entry comes from a study of vaccination and CD4 T cells after COVID-19. Whole-study context: At a median approximately 100 days (range 35 to 161) after diagnosis, post-COVID samples were drawn. Study results and limitations: The study found that a median approximately 90% of reactive clones in convalescent patients appeared only post-vaccination.

The study sequenced cultured CD4+ T cell DNA using the Oncomine TCR Beta short-read assay. Using its own MiXCR run on the PCR reads, TCRdb lists one record per CDR3 protein. Of around 21,000 distinct CDR3 sequences in the sample, 42% were seen once. Time point: late sampling 161 to 241 days after vaccination in a few convalescent patients. As to treatment: roughly 10-day PBMC culture with coronavirus spike peptide pools or control peptides (ViraFEST assay). CDR3 length: 13 amino acids. Trimming shortened V by 5 bases and J by 0 bases, and 7 bases separated the two germline ends. Looked up from germline, CDR1 is LNHDA and CDR2 is SQIVND (reference sequence).

The chain carries TRBV19 and TRBJ1-1; D unclear. This specimen was CD4+ T cells from blood, cultured in vitro, taken about 7 months after SARS-CoV-2 vaccination. This TCR derives from a human donor who had recovered from COVID-19. The CDR3 nucleotides are TGTGCCAGTAGTTCCTGGGTGAACACTGAAGCTTTCTTT. This encodes CASSSWVNTEAFF.